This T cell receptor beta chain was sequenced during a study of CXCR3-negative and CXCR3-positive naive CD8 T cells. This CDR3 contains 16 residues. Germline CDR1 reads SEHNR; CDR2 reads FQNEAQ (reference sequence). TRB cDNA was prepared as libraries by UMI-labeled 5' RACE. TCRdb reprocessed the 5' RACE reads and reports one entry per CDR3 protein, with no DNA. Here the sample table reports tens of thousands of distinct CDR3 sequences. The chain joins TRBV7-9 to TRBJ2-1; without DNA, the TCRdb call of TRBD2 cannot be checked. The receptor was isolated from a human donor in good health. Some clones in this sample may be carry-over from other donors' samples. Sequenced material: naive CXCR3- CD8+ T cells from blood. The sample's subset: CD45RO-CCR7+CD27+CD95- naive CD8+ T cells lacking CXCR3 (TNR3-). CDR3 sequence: CASSPTAGGAVNEQFF.